The clone carrying this T cell receptor (beta chain) has a single count. This entry comes from a study of shared clonotypes between healthy human individuals. Generated by immunoSEQ multiplex PCR, the TCRdb table keeps only in-frame clones and is missing some. The sample contains some 2.1 million clones, just under 95% of which appear only once. Positive CCR7 selection of CD45RO-negative cells yielded the naive CD8 cells, and terminally differentiated effector memory CD45RA+ cells were excluded. V lost 1 base, J lost 1 base, and 10 bases lay in between. CDR1 LGHNA and CDR2 YNFKEQ come from the germline V gene. The CDR3 has 15 residues.

Sequenced material: naive CD8+ T cells from PBMCs. The chain joins TRBV4-2 to TRBJ2-5; the D is unclear. The clonotype was recovered from a man younger than 30 in good health. Some clones in this sample may be carry-over from other donors' samples. The DNA for the CDR3 is TGTGCCAGCAGCCAAGTCTCCTCCAGCCAAGAGACCCAGTACTTC. This gives the protein CASSQVSSSQETQYF.